This T cell receptor beta chain was recorded in a study of PD-1 blockade in classical Hodgkin lymphoma (TCRdb year 2020). With respect to the entire study: To define a peripheral blood immune signature of response to PD-1 blockade in classical Hodgkin lymphoma, the study combined TCR beta sequencing with CyTOF. Findings and caveats that apply to the study as a whole: The study was restricted to a single clinical trial cohort, and the causes of repertoire differences, possibly disease activity or prior therapy, were left undefined. Baseline TCR diversity was reported as lower in newly diagnosed patients than in healthy donors, and lower still in relapsed/refractory patients.

This specimen's time point label, interpreted: newly diagnosed, previously untreated cHL patient sample. Using a Miltenyi CD8+ T cell isolation kit, CD8+ T cells were purified from thawed PBMCs through magnetic negative selection. As a comparison group for the relapsed/refractory trial patients, PBMCs from patients with newly diagnosed, previously untreated classical Hodgkin lymphoma were sequenced. Peripheral blood was collected in 8 mL Vacutainer Cell Preparation Tubes, from which PBMCs were isolated by centrifugation and then cryopreserved. Purified CD4+ and CD8+ fractions were prepared only for cases in which an additional PBMC sample was available. On LS columns in a quadroMACS separator, the magnetically labelled cells were depleted, and the flow-through was collected as the purified fraction. From a lookup of the germline V gene, CDR1 and CDR2 are SNHLY and FYNNEI. Spanning cysteine to phenylalanine, the CDR3 consists of 14 amino acids. Of all the DNA, just the CDR3 is kept, 42 bases in frame from base 1. V is cut by 6 bases and J by 7 bases, and the space between the germline ends is 15 bases.

Genomic DNA was isolated using the Qiagen DNeasy kit from unsorted PBMCs as well as from negatively selected CD4+ and CD8+ fractions. TCR beta CDR3 regions were subjected to amplification by immunoSEQ multiplex PCR with primers that anneal to V and J segments. A synthetic immune receptor repertoire was used to minimize amplification bias, and remaining bias was computationally removed after sequencing. The authors' analysis ran thus. Repertoire diversity was quantified as the Shannon entropy index using custom Python scripts. Unsorted, CD4+ and CD8+ repertoires were analyzed separately, except for combined analyses in which CD4+ and CD8+ sequences were merged in silico. Sourced from immuneACCESS, this table was stored by TCRdb with only in-frame sequences that have V and J called. A share of the clones is absent; for the studies checked, an unresolved V gene accounts for under half, and the remainder has no known explanation. V, J and clone size reflect that table, while D and trimming were determined from the DNA. The sample includes under 6,500 clones, with roughly 90% observed a single time. The ten largest clones add up to 20% to 25% of the sample.

In regard to this clone: Its antigen remains undetermined. The sample holds no much larger clone one base away, and base qualities are not on file.

This receptor chain uses TRBV2 and TRBJ2-2; the D match is possibly TRBD1 or TRBD2, with 5 bases aligned in each. Source material: CD8+ T cells from blood. The source is a human donor with classical Hodgkin lymphoma. The CDR3 amino acid sequence is: CASSRDGEYGELFF. Read as DNA, the sequence is TGTGCCAGCAGCCGGGACGGGGAATACGGGGAGCTGTTTTTT. This CDR3, with the reference TRBV2 and TRBJ2-2 proteins standing in past its ends, gives the full variable domain EPEVTQTPSHQVTQMGQEVILRCVPISNHLYFYWYRQILGQKVEFLVSFYNNEISEKSEIFDDQFSVERPDGSNFTLKIRSTKLEDSAMYFCASSRDGEYGELFFGEGSRLTVL.